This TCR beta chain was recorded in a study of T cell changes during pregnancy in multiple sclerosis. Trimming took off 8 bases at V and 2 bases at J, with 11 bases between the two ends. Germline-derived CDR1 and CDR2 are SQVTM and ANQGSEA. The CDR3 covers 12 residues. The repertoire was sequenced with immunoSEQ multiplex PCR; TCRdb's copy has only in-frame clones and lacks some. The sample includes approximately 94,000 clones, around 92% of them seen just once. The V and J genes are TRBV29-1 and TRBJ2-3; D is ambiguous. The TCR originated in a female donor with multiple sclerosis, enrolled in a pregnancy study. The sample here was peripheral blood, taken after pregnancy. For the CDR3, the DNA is TGCAGCTGCGCGAGAACCACAGATACGCAGTATTTT. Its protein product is CSCARTTDTQYF.